This TCR beta chain appears in the sequencing data of a study of cytomegalovirus exposure and HLA in healthy donors. Study-wide findings and caveats: Follow-up analysis seemed to connect common viral pathogens with several of the most significant clusters identified.

The V gene's germline CDR1 is MNHNS and CDR2 SASEGT. This CDR3 contains 15 residues. In regard to this clone: Its cognate antigen is unknown.

Amplification used 60 Vbeta primers and 13 Jbeta primers. The repertoire was sequenced with immunoSEQ multiplex PCR; TCRdb's copy has only in-frame clones and lacks some. Seen here are fewer than 250,000 clones, around 77% observed once, and the top ten hold roughly 1.6%. The rearrangement uses TRBV6-1 and TRBJ2-5; TRBD2 aligns across 8 bases. With the DNA end fitting TRBJ2-7 better, the J assignment may be wrong. This receptor was obtained from a young woman in good health and CMV-seronegative. The sequenced sample consisted of PBMCs. The CDR3 loop reads CASSDLAGTSYEQYF. As DNA, the CDR3 is TGTGCCAGCAGTGATTTAGCGGGGACCTCCTACGAGCAGTACTTC.